One and the same sample provided the 21 T cell receptor beta chains below, sequenced in a study of regulatory T cells in long-lasting Graves disease. Regarding time point: newly diagnosed GD, antithyroid drugs for less than 3 months. Scientists built the TCR library using RNA that was extracted from PBMCs. iRepertoire HTBI primers and Arm-PCR of CDR3 regions built TCR beta libraries. In TCRdb, the multiplex PCR reads were re-called with MiXCR into one record per CDR3 protein. The table has about 500,000 distinct CDR3 sequences, more than 10% seen once. The same sample was also studied in work on T cells in Graves' hyperthyroidism and ophthalmopathy.

The specimen comprised peripheral blood mononuclear cells (PBMCs), sampled at new diagnosis, from a patient treated with antithyroid drugs. Receptors originate from a woman in her twenties or thirties with Graves disease.

With regard to this clonotype: A single base separates this from a much larger clone, so it may be a read error. The CDR3 DNA is TGTGCCAGCAGTTTACGCCGGGGGGGGGCCAGCGAGGCCAAAAACATTCAGTACTTC. As protein: CASSLRRGGASEAKNIQYF. V and J are TRBV12-3 or TRBV12-4 and TRBJ2-4, with 8 bases lining up with TRBD2. This CDR3 comprises 19 residues. V gave up 2 bases and J gave up 1 base; unmatched junction bases: 13.

The chain joins TRBV9 to TRBJ2-1; tentatively, D is TRBD2 (6 bases). V lost 3 bases and J lost 0, with 13 bases in between. The CDR3 consists of 16 residues. Germline CDR1 and CDR2: SGDLS and YYNGEE. The CDR3 spells CASSEPGLNSYNEQFF. The CDR3 DNA reads as TGTGCCAGCAGCGAGCCGGGACTCAACTCCTACAATGAGCAGTTCTTC.

This clonotype appeared a few times. The V gene is TRBV27, the J gene TRBJ1-5; 7 bases align to TRBD1. Germline V CDR1 and CDR2: MNHEY, SMNVEV (reference sequence). The CDR3 has 15 amino acids. Trimming cost V 6 bases and J 0 bases; bases outside gene matches: 5. CDR3 bases: TGTGCCAGCAGGTTGGACAGGAGTAGCAATCAGCCCCAGCATTTT. Its protein product is CASRLDRSSNQPQHF.

There are a few counts of this clonotype. V gene TRBV20-1 combines with J gene TRBJ2-7; D perhaps matches TRBD1 (5 bases). The ends were cut back, 6 bases at V and 4 bases at J, with 22 bases in the middle. CDR1 and CDR2 (germline): DFQATT, SNEGSKA (reference sequence). CDR3 size: 15 residues. CDR3: CSAPQTMQDIYEQYF. CDR3 DNA sequence: TGCAGTGCCCCTCAGACAATGCAGGACATTTACGAGCAGTACTTC.

V is TRBV19 and J is TRBJ2-1; 7 bases are a match to TRBD2. Unmatched junction bases numbered 2, after V lost 6 bases and J lost 3 bases. The CDR3 has 13 amino acids. Per the germline V gene, CDR1 is LNHDA and CDR2 is SQIVND (reference sequence). The CDR3 is CASRERGYNEQFF. Written as DNA, the CDR3 is TGTGCCAGTAGGGAGCGGGGCTACAATGAGCAGTTCTTC.

In this sample, this clonotype turned up many times. This sequence joins TRBV7-9 and TRBJ2-1; possible D gene TRBD2, 5 bases. V gave up 7 bases and J gave up 5 bases, with 24 bases separating them. The CDR3 sequence is 17 residues long. Germline V CDR1 and CDR2: SEHNR, FQNEAQ (reference sequence). The CDR3 DNA is TGTGCCAGCATCGAACCGAATTCAGAGCGGCGCCACAATGAGCAGTTCTTC. Protein: CASIEPNSERRHNEQFF. The full variable domain, rest sourced from reference TRBV7-9 and TRBJ2-1, is DTGVSQNPRHKITKRGQNVTFRCDPISEHNRLYWYRQTLGQGPEFLTYFQNEAQLEKSRLLSDRFSAERPKGSFSTLEIQRTEQGDSAMYLCASIEPNSERRHNEQFFGPGTRLTVL.

Concerning this clonotype itself: This is likely a read error, given that the CDR3 carries no conserved phenylalanine or tryptophan at its end. The DNA is left out, because the CDR3 cannot be placed on it with certainty; the CDR3 is given as TCRdb lists it. The rearrangement joins TRBV7-2 to TRBJ2-6; the tabulated D call, TRBD1, remains unverified against the DNA. The CDR3 spans 8 amino acids, including both terminal residues. Germline values: CDR1 SGHTA, CDR2 FQGNSA. The CDR3 loop reads CASSLVRT.

This clonotype showed up many times. The chain links TRBV28 to TRBJ2-7; D ambiguous. Between the trimmed V and J ends, which lost 7 bases and 2 bases, there was a span of 15 bases. This CDR3 is built from 14 residues. Looked up from germline, CDR1 is MDHEN and CDR2 is SYDVKM. CDR3 nucleotide sequence: TGTGCCAGCACTCGGGTTGGATTCCCCTACGAGCAGTACTTC. Its protein product is CASTRVGFPYEQYF.

This clonotype has only a few counts. The rearrangement links TRBV5-1 to TRBJ2-5; D may correspond to TRBD1 or TRBD2 (5 bases each). Trimming pared 4 bases from V and 0 bases from J, leaving 10 bases between. The germline V gene encodes CDR1 SGHRS and CDR2 YFSETQ. The CDR3 extends over 14 amino acids. The CDR3 region is CASSPGGNQETQYF. The CDR3 nucleotides read TGCGCCAGCAGCCCTGGGGGAAACCAAGAGACCCAGTACTTC. Full variable domain (outside the CDR3, taken from reference TRBV5-1 and TRBJ2-5): KAGVTQTPRYLIKTRGQQVTLSCSPISGHRSVSWYQQTPGQGLQFLFEYFSETQRNKGNFPGRFSGRQFSNSRSEMNVSTLELGDSALYLCASSPGGNQETQYFGPGTRLLVL.

This clonotype was counted many times. V usage is TRBV19 and J usage is TRBJ1-6; TRBD1 is a possible D gene (6 bases). The length of the CDR3 is 12 residues. Trimming stripped 8 bases from V and 9 bases from J, with 11 bases between. In germline, CDR1 is LNHDA, CDR2 SQIVND (reference sequence). The CDR3 loop is CASRGRGSPLHF. The CDR3 DNA sequence: TGTGCCAGTCGGGGGCGAGGTTCACCCCTCCACTTT.

This clonotype has a count of ten or more. V and J are TRBV19 and TRBJ2-1; perhaps TRBD1 as D (8 bases). The CDR3 is 16 residues long. The germline CDR1 and CDR2 sequences are LNHDA and SQIVND (reference sequence). Trimming removed 0 bases from V and 4 bases from J, with 13 bases in between. DNA for the CDR3: TGTGCCAGTAGTATAGAACAGGGGGGGTCGTACAATGAGCAGTTCTTC. It specifies CASSIEQGGSYNEQFF.

This clonotype was picked up many times. V usage is TRBV7-9 and J usage is TRBJ1-1, with D unclear. Germline values: CDR1 SEHNR, CDR2 FQNEAQ (reference sequence). The CDR3 covers 12 residues. V shed 4 bases and J shed 7 bases, with 10 bases lying between them. CDR3 DNA sequence: TGTGCCAGCAGCTCCATGAACCTTGAAGCTTTCTTT. It specifies CASSSMNLEAFF.

This clonotype showed up many times. This chain links TRBV6-2 or TRBV6-3 with TRBJ2-1; 8 bases fit TRBD2. Trimming took 6 bases from V and 1 from J; bases not matched to a gene: 8. Germline lookup yields CDR1 MNHEY and CDR2 SVGEGT. The CDR3 runs 16 residues. In nucleotides, the CDR3 is TGTGCCAGCAGGGAGCGGGAGAGGGGATCCTACAATGAGCAGTTCTTC. This translates into CASRERERGSYNEQFF.

This chain connects TRBV11-2 to TRBJ2-2; 8 positions match TRBD1. The trim removed 8 bases at V and 6 bases at J, leaving 11 bases unmatched. The CDR3 totals 15 residues. Germline V gives CDR1 SGHAT, CDR2 FQNNGV. CDR3 amino acids: CASPGNQGASGELFF. The CDR3 nucleotides are TGTGCCAGCCCCGGGAATCAGGGGGCTTCCGGGGAGCTGTTTTTT.

This clonotype was observed a few times. V is TRBV6-1 and J is TRBJ2-2, with TRBD1 matching 12 bases. The CDR3 spans 14 residues. Germline trimming cut 9 bases from V and 7 bases from J; bases unmatched to any gene: 6. Germline CDR1 and CDR2: MNHNS and SASEGT. The CDR3 DNA sequence: TGTGCCAGTCGGGGACAGGGGGCAGGCGGGGAGCTGTTTTTT. Its protein product is CASRGQGAGGELFF.

Many counts were recorded for this clonotype. This sequence joins TRBV2 and TRBJ1-5; no clear D gene. The CDR3 totals 14 residues. CDR1 is SNHLY and CDR2 is FYNNEI in the germline V gene. V was clipped by 2 bases and J by 0 bases, with 5 bases between them. The chain's CDR3 is CASSEHNSNQPQHF. The CDR3 DNA reads as TGTGCCAGCAGTGAACACAATAGCAATCAGCCCCAGCATTTT.

This clonotype was picked up a small number of times. The rearrangement uses TRBV9 and TRBJ2-1, with D perhaps matching TRBD2 (6 bases). The CDR3 consists of 14 residues. Germline V gene sequence: CDR1 SGDLS, CDR2 YYNGEE. The V end lost 2 bases, the J end lost 5 bases, and 11 bases lay between the germline ends. DNA of the CDR3: TGTGCCAGCAGCGTTTGGGACTTTAACAATGAGCAGTTCTTC. It translates to CASSVWDFNNEQFF.

V is TRBV5-1 and J is TRBJ2-3; 12 bases fit TRBD2. Losses at the gene ends were 5 bases for V and 2 bases for J; bases not matched to a gene: 18. Germline V CDR1 and CDR2: SGHRS, YFSETQ. The CDR3 is made up of 20 amino acids. CDR3 sequence (DNA): TGCGCCAGCAGGTTGACCCTAGCGGGAGGGCAACCCCTATCCACAGATACGCAGTATTTT. Translated, it gives CASRLTLAGGQPLSTDTQYF.

This clonotype was observed at least ten times. V and J are TRBV7-2 and TRBJ2-7, with 10 bases matching TRBD2. Germline CDR1 SGHTA, CDR2 FQGNSA. This CDR3 is 16 amino acids long. Trimming removed 1 base from V and 5 bases from J; junction bases left unmatched: 8. The CDR3 coding sequence is TGTGCCAGCAGCTTAGTGACCCGTAGCGGGAGGAACGAGCAGTACTTC. Its protein product is CASSLVTRSGRNEQYF.

This clonotype came up many times. The CDR3 coding sequence is TGTGCCAGCAGCCAAGATCTTCTACAACAGCCCCAGCATTTT. This sequence encodes CASSQDLLQQPQHF. The rearrangement uses TRBV3-1 and TRBJ1-5, with no clear D. The ends were cut back, 0 bases at V and 7 bases at J, with 10 bases in the middle. The germline V gene encodes CDR1 LGHDT and CDR2 YNNKEL (reference sequence). CDR3 length: 14 residues.

This clonotype was detected a few times. The rearrangement uses TRBV4-1 and TRBJ2-3, with 9 positions matching TRBD2. V shed 4 bases, J shed 3 bases, and the junction held 14 bases outside the gene matches. The CDR3 consists of 18 residues. The germline V gene has CDR1 MGHRA and CDR2 YSYEKL. The CDR3 DNA is TGCGCCAGCAGCCCTTATCGTAGTAGCGGGAGTAATACAGATACGCAGTATTTT. This translates into CASSPYRSSGSNTDTQYF.